This T cell receptor (beta chain) was documented in a study of shared clonotypes between healthy human individuals. General study findings and limits: Only blood was sampled, and tissue TCR repertoires likely differ from blood ones.

The naive CD8 subset, CD45RO-negative cells positively selected for CCR7, excluded terminally differentiated effector memory CD45RA+ cells. In the case of this clone: Its matching antigen is unknown. Other DNA sequences in the same sample also yield this CDR3.

Sorted-subset replicate PCRs used approximately 190 ng of genomic DNA. This amount corresponded to about 30,000 T cell genomes. TCRdb keeps only in-frame clones here, not all; method: immunoSEQ multiplex PCR. The repertoire has around 2,100,000 clones, about 95% of them found once; the top ten carry 1% to 1.5%. CDR1 SQVTM and CDR2 ANQGSEA come from the germline V gene. CDR3 length: 12 residues. The V gene end was trimmed by 2 bases and the J gene end by 5 bases; junction bases not matched to a gene: 1. Material: naive CD8+ T cells sorted from blood. This chain joins TRBV29-1 and TRBJ1-1; the match to TRBD1 covers 8 bases. The clonotype originates from a man aged 18 to 35 in good health. The chain's CDR3 is CSVEQGATEAFF. The DNA for the CDR3 is TGCAGCGTTGAACAGGGGGCAACTGAAGCTTTCTTT.